Listed here are 15 T cell receptor beta chains from one sample, sequenced in a study of cytomegalovirus exposure and HLA in healthy donors (TCRdb year 2017). Library prep was done by the immunoSEQ multiplex PCR assay. A mixture of 60 forward primers for TCR Vbeta segments and 13 reverse primers for TCR Jbeta segments was used in the multiplex PCR. TCRdb obtained this table from immuneACCESS and retained in-frame rearrangements with V and J assigned. These tables miss some clones; where compared with another copy, unresolved V genes account for less than half of the shortfall, and the remainder is unexplained. The sample table lists around 210,000 clones, approximately 84% of them with a count of one. 0.2% to 0.3% of the sample is held by the ten biggest clonotypes. The sample taken for sequencing was PBMCs. These receptors were obtained from a girl aged 2-15 years in good health and CMV-seronegative.

The CDR3 sequence is CASSLDGTSVGEQYF. The CDR3 DNA sequence: TGTGCCAGCAGCTTAGATGGGACATCCGTGGGCGAGCAGTACTTC. The genes are TRBV11-3 and TRBJ2-7; D possibly corresponds to TRBD1 (6 bases). Germline CDR1 is SGHNT and CDR2 is YENEEA. The CDR3 extends over 15 amino acids. The V and J ends lost 0 bases and 6 bases respectively, with 15 bases between them.

The V and J genes are TRBV23-1 and TRBJ2-5; TRBD2 might be the D (6 bases). TRBV23-1 is marked as an open reading frame, function uncertain. The CDR3 is 16 amino acids. Trimming removed 6 bases from V and 1 base from J, with 18 bases in between. The CDR3 DNA is TGCGCCAGCAGCCCCTCCCTCTTAGCGGTCCAAGAGACCCAGTACTTC. It yields the protein CASSPSLLAVQETQYF.

This clone has just one count. The rearrangement uses TRBV27 and TRBJ1-2, with D possibly being TRBD1 (5 bases). Germline assignment: CDR1 MNHEY and CDR2 SMNVEV (reference sequence). This CDR3 region has 14 residues. Deletions cut 2 bases from V and 8 bases from J, with 15 bases between. CDR3 in amino acids: CASSLRAGYVGYTF. CDR3 nucleotides: TGTGCCAGCAGTTTACGGGCAGGGTACGTGGGCTACACCTTC.

This chain connects TRBV30 to TRBJ2-1; 16 bases agree with TRBD2. The CDR3 totals 15 residues. The V segment lost 6 bases and the J segment 8 bases; nucleotides outside the gene matches: 7. Looked up from germline, CDR1 is GTSNPN and CDR2 is SVGIG (reference sequence). CDR3 DNA sequence: TGTGCCTGCCCGGGACTAGCGGGAGGGCCCGATGAGCAGTTCTTC. This codes for CACPGLAGGPDEQFF.

This chain uses TRBV29-1 with TRBJ2-5; no definite D call. Germline-derived CDR1 and CDR2 are SQVTM and ANQGSEA. This CDR3 has 14 amino acids. The V end was cut by 3 bases, the J end by 1 base, with 12 bases between. The CDR3 DNA follows: TGCAGCGTTGAGCTACTCCCCGCCCAAGAGACCCAGTACTTC. Its translation: CSVELLPAQETQYF.

The V call is TRBV6-5, the J call TRBJ1-6, with 7 bases identical to TRBD1. The V and J ends lost 0 bases and 9 bases, in that order; junction bases with no gene match: 5. There are 15 residues in the CDR3. Germline V gives CDR1 MNHEY, CDR2 SVGAGI. CDR3 sequence: CASSYSNRGTSPLHF. DNA of the CDR3: TGTGCCAGCAGTTACTCGAACAGGGGTACTTCACCCCTCCACTTT.

The chain is built from TRBV4-2 and TRBJ1-2; D not resolved. Germline V gene sequence: CDR1 LGHNA, CDR2 YNFKEQ. Deletions cut 0 bases from V and 1 base from J, with 9 bases between. The CDR3 is 15 residues long. CDR3 sequence (DNA): TGTGCCAGCAGCCAAGACAGTTCCCTTAACTATGGCTACACCTTC. Its protein product is CASSQDSSLNYGYTF.

The chain joins TRBV4-2 to TRBJ2-3; the match to TRBD2 covers 9 bases. The CDR3 runs 18 residues. Germline V CDR1 and CDR2: LGHNA, YNFKEQ. The J segment lost 1 base and the V segment lost 3 bases, leaving 11 bases of the junction unmatched. The CDR3 region is CASSQDPGLAKRTDTQYF. The CDR3 nucleotides read TGTGCCAGCAGCCAGGACCCGGGACTAGCTAAACGCACAGATACGCAGTATTTT.

The J gene is TRBJ2-6, the V gene TRBV6-5, with a possible D match to TRBD2 (6 bases). V was shortened by 4 bases and J by 0 bases, with 10 bases between the two germline ends. The CDR3 runs 16 residues. CDR1 and CDR2 from the germline V gene are MNHEY and SVGAGI. The CDR3 DNA is TGTGCCAGCAGTTCCCTGACTAGCTCTGGGGCCAACGTCCTGACTTTC. Its translation is CASSSLTSSGANVLTF.

This rearrangement joins TRBV12-5 to TRBJ2-3; no firm D call. The length of the CDR3 is 14 residues. The germline V and J ends were trimmed by 2 bases and 4 bases, with 10 bases remaining between them. Germline CDR1 and CDR2: LGHNT and FRNRAP. DNA for the CDR3: TGTGCTAGTGGTTTGCTAATACTTGCAGATACGCAGTATTTT. Amino acid sequence: CASGLLILADTQYF. Together with reference TRBV12-5 and TRBJ2-3, the CDR3 gives the full variable domain: DARVTQTPRHKVTEMGQEVTMRCQPILGHNTVFWYRQTMMQGLELLAYFRNRAPLDDSGMPKDRFSAEMPDATLATLKIQPSEPRDSAVYFCASGLLILADTQYFGPGTRLTVL.

The chain carries TRBV11-2 and TRBJ2-5, with D possibly matching TRBD2 (5 bases). The end of the DNA aligns better with TRBJ2-7, so the J call may be wrong. Germline CDR1 SGHAT, CDR2 FQNNGV. The length of the CDR3 is 15 residues. CDR3 sequence: CASSLFGGLEYEQYF. The CDR3 DNA is TGTGCCAGCAGCTTATTCGGCGGGTTGGAATACGAGCAGTACTTC.

The J gene is TRBJ2-7, the V gene TRBV5-4; TRBD2 might be the D (5 bases). Germline V lookup: CDR1 SGHNT, CDR2 YYREEE (reference sequence). V lost 0 bases and J lost 2, with 6 bases in between. This CDR3 comprises 13 residues. CDR3 bases: TGTGCCAGCAGCTTGGCGGGGACCTACGAGCAGTACTTC. It specifies CASSLAGTYEQYF.

Regarding this clone: The junction departs from the called germline gene at one end, perhaps through a read error. The chain carries TRBV5-4 and TRBJ1-1; D ambiguous. Germline CDR1 SGHNT, CDR2 YYREEE (reference sequence). The CDR3 length is 11 residues. Here the CDR3 reads CATNLIWGDEF. The CDR3 DNA is TGTGCCACGAACCTGATTTGGGGAGATGAATTT.

The chain combines TRBV7-2 with TRBJ2-7; TRBD1 matches 9 bases. Trimming removed 2 bases from V and 7 bases from J; junction bases left unmatched: 6. The CDR3 totals 14 residues. CDR1 SGHTA and CDR2 FQGNSA come from the germline V gene. In DNA form, the CDR3 reads TGTGCCAGCAGCTTATACAGGGGGCTCGGGGAGCAGTACTTC. This translates into CASSLYRGLGEQYF.

This rearrangement joins TRBV2 to TRBJ2-3, with D maybe TRBD2 (5 bases). This CDR3 is 13 amino acids long. Trimming shortened V by 9 bases and J by 1 base, and 11 bases separated the two germline ends. Germline loops: CDR1 SNHLY, CDR2 FYNNEI. CDR3 nucleotide sequence: TGTGCCAGTGTGCGGGTCCGCACAGATACGCAGTATTTT. Protein sequence: CASVRVRTDTQYF.